The clone carrying this T cell receptor beta chain was counted between two and nine times. This CDR3 spans 14 amino acids. The V and J ends lost 0 bases and 4 bases respectively, with 9 bases between them. Looked up from germline, CDR1 is SGHNT and CDR2 is YENEEA. Prepared libraries of TCR beta cDNA carried unique molecular identifiers. TCRdb re-derived calls from the PCR reads in MiXCR, one entry per CDR3 protein. Altogether some 160,000 distinct CDR3 sequences are present, roughly 34% being singletons, with the ten largest covering roughly 28%. This sample is drawn from a study of post-analysis software for immune sequencing data.

The origin of this receptor is a girl between 5 and 17 years old with multiple sclerosis. This chain uses TRBV11-3 with TRBJ1-1; D uncertain. The sequences come from blood, collected after autologous hematopoietic stem cell transplantation. The CDR3 loop is CASSLDLGSTEAFF. CDR3 DNA: TGTGCCAGCAGCTTAGATCTTGGAAGCACTGAAGCTTTCTTT. The full variable domain, its missing parts supplied by reference TRBV11-3 and TRBJ1-1, is EAGVVQSPRYKIIEKKQPVAFWCNPISGHNTLYWYLQNLGQGPELLIRYENEEAVDDSQLPKDRFSAERLKGVDSTLKIQPAELGDSAVYLCASSLDLGSTEAFFGQGTRLTVV.